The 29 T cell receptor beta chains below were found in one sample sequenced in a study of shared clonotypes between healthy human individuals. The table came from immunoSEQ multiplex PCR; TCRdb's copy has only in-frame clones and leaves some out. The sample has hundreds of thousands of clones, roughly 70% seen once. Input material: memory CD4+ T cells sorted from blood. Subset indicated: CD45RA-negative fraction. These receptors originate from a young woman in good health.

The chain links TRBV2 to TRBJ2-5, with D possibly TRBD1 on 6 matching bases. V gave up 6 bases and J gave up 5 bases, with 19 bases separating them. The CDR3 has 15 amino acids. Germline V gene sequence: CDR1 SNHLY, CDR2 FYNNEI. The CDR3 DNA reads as TGTGCCAGCAGAGGATCTTTAACGAGGGGGGAGACCCAGTACTTC. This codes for CASRGSLTRGETQYF. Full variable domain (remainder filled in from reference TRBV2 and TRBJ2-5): EPEVTQTPSHQVTQMGQEVILRCVPISNHLYFYWYRQILGQKVEFLVSFYNNEISEKSEIFDDQFSVERPDGSNFTLKIRSTKLEDSAMYFCASRGSLTRGETQYFGPGTRLLVL.

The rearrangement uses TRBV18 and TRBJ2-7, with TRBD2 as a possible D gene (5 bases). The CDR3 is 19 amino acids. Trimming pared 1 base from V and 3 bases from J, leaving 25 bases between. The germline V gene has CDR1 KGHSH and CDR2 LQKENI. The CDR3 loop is CASSPLGDGEGERLYEQYF. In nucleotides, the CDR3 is TGTGCCAGCTCACCACTCGGTGACGGAGAGGGAGAACGCCTCTACGAGCAGTACTTC.

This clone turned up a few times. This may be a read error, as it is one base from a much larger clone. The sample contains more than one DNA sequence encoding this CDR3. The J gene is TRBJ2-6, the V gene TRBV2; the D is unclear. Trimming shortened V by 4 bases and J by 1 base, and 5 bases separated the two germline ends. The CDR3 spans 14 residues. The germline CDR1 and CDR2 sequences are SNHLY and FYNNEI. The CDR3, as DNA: TGTGCCAGCAGTGTGAGGTCTGGGGCCAACGTCCTGACTTTC. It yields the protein CASSVRSGANVLTF.

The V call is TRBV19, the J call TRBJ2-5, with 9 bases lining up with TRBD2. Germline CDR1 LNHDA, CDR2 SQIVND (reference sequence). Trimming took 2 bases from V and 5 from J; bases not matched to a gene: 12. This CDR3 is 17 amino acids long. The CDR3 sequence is CASSILPAGGLTETQYF. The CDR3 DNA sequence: TGTGCCAGTAGTATACTTCCGGCGGGGGGGCTTACGGAGACCCAGTACTTC.

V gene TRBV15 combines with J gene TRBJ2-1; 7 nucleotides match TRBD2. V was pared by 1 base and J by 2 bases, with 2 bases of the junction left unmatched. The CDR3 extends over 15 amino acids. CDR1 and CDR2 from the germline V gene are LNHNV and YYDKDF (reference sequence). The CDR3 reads CATSRGAGTYNEQFF. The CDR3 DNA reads TGTGCCACCAGCAGAGGAGCGGGGACCTACAATGAGCAGTTCTTC.

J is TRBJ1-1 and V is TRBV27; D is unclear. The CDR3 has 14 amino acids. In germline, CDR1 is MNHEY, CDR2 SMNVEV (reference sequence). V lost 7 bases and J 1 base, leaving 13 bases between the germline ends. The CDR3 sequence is CASTGIGRNTEAFF. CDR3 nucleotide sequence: TGTGCCAGCACGGGTATAGGGCGGAACACTGAAGCTTTCTTT.

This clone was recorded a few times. The CDR3 sequence is CASSLGEGGFGYEQYF. CDR3 coding DNA: TGCGCCAGCAGCTTGGGCGAGGGAGGGTTCGGATACGAGCAGTACTTC. V gene TRBV5-1 combines with J gene TRBJ2-7, with TRBD2 matching 7 bases. The V gene end was trimmed by 0 bases and the J gene end by 4 bases; junction bases not matched to a gene: 10. Germline CDR1 reads SGHRS; CDR2 reads YFSETQ. This CDR3 contains 16 residues.

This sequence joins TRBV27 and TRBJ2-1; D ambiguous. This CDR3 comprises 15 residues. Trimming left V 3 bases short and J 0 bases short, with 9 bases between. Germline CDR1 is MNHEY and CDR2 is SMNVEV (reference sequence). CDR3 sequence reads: CASSLGVSSYNEQFF. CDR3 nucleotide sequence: TGTGCCAGCAGTTTGGGCGTGAGCTCCTACAATGAGCAGTTCTTC.

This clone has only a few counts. CDR3: CASSDRVTSGSYEQYF. As DNA, the CDR3 is TGTGCCAGCAGTGACAGAGTGACTAGCGGGAGTTACGAGCAGTACTTC. The chain joins TRBV6-1 to TRBJ2-7; 12 bases line up with TRBD2. Germline V lookup: CDR1 MNHNS, CDR2 SASEGT. There are 16 residues in the CDR3. The V and J ends lost 3 bases and 4 bases, in that order; junction bases with no gene match: 7.

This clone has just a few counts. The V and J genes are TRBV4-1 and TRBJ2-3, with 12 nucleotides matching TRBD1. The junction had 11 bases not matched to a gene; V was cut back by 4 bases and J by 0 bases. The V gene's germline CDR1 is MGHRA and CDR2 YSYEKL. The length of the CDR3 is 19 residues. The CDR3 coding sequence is TGCGCCAGCAGCCGACGAGCCGGGACAGGGGGCACTAGCACAGATACGCAGTATTTT. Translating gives CASSRRAGTGGTSTDTQYF.

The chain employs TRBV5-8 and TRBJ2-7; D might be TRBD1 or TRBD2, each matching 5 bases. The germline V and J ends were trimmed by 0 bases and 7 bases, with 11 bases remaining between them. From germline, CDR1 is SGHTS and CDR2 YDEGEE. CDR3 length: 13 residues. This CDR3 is CASSLGLPGEQYF. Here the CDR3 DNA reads TGTGCCAGCAGCTTGGGACTACCAGGGGAGCAGTACTTC.

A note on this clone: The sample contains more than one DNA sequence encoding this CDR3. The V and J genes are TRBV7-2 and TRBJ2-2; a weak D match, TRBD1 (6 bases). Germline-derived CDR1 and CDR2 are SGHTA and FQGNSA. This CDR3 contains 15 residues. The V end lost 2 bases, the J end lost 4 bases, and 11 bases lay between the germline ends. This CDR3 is CASSLSGQITGELFF. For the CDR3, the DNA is TGTGCCAGCAGCTTATCTGGACAGATCACCGGGGAGCTGTTTTTT.

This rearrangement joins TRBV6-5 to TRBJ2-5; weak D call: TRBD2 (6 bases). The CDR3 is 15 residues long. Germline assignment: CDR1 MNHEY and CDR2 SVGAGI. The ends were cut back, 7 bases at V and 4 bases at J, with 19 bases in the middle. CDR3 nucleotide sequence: TGTGCCAGCAAGGCAGGGAGAGTCGGGGGAGAGACCCAGTACTTC. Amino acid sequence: CASKAGRVGGETQYF.

The DNA of the CDR3 is TGTGCCTGGACGAACGGAGCTTCCTACGAGCAGTACTTC. Its protein is CAWTNGASYEQYF. The chain has TRBV30 and TRBJ2-7; D is undetermined. V was clipped by 4 bases and J by 1 base, with 11 bases between them. Germline CDR1 and CDR2: GTSNPN and SVGIG (reference sequence). The length of the CDR3 is 13 residues.

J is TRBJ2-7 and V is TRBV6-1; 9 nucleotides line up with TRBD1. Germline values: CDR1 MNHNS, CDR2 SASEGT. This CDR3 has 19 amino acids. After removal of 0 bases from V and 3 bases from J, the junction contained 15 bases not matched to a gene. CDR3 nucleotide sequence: TGTGCCAGCAGTGAAGCGCTGTTTGCCATTAGGGACAGGGTCTACGAGCAGTACTTC. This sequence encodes CASSEALFAIRDRVYEQYF.

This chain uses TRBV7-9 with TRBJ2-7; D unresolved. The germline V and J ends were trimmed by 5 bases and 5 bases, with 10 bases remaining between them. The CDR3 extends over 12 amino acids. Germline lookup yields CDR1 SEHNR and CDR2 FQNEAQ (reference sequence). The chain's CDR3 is CASSIDPNEQYF. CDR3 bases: TGTGCCAGCAGCATCGACCCCAACGAGCAGTACTTC.

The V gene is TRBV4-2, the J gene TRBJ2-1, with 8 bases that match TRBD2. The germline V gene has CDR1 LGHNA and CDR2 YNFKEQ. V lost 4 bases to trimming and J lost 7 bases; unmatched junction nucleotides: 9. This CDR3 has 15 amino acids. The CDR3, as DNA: TGTGCCAGCAGCCCCATAGCGGGAAGGGTTAATGAGCAGTTCTTC. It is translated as CASSPIAGRVNEQFF.

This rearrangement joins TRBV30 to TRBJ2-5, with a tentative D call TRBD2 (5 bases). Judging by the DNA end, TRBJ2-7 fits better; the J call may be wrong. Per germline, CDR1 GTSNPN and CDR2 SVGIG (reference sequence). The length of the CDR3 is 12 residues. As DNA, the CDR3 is TGTGCCTGGCGCGCGGACTGGGACGAGCAGTACTTC. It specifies CAWRADWDEQYF.

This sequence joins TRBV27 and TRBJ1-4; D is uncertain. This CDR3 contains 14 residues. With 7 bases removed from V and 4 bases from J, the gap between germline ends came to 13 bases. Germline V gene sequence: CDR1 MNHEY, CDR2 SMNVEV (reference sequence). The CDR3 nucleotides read TGTGCCAGCAAAGTTAGTAGGGTTAATGAAAAACTGTTTTTT. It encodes CASKVSRVNEKLFF.

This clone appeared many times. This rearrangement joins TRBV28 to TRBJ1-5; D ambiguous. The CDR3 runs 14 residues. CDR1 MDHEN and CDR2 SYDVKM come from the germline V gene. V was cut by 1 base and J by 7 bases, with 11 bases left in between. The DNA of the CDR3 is TGTGCCAGCAGTTTATCAGGATTCTTCCAGCCCCAGCATTTT. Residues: CASSLSGFFQPQHF. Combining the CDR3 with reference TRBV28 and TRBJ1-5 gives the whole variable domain DVKVTQSSRYLVKRTGEKVFLECVQDMDHENMFWYRQDPGLGLRLIYFSYDVKMKEKGDIPEGYSVSREKKERFSLILESASTNQTSMYLCASSLSGFFQPQHFGDGTRLSIL.

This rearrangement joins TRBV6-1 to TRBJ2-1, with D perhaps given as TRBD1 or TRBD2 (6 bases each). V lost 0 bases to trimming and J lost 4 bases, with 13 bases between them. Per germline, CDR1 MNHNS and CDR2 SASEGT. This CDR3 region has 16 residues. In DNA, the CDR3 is TGTGCCAGCAGTGAAGCGCCCGGGGGCCAGTACAATGAGCAGTTCTTC. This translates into CASSEAPGGQYNEQFF.

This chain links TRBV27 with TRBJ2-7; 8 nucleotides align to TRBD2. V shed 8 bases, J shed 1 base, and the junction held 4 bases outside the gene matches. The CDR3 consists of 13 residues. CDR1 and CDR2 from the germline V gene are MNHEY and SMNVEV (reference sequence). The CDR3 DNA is TGTGCCAGCGGAACGGGAGGGTCCTACGAGCAGTACTTC. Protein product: CASGTGGSYEQYF.

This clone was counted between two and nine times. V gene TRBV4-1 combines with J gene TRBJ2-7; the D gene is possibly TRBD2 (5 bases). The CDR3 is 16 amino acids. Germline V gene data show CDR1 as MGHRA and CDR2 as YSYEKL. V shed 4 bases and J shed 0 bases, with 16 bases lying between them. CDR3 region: CASSPSPAGNSYEQYF. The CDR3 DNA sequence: TGCGCCAGCAGCCCCTCGCCGGCCGGGAACTCCTACGAGCAGTACTTC.

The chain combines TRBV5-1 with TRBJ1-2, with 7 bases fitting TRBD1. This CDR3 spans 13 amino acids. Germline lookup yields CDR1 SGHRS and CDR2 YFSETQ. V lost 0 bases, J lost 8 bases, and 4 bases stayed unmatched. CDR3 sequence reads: CASSLGTGWGYTF. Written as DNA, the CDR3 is TGCGCCAGCAGCTTGGGGACAGGTTGGGGCTACACCTTC.

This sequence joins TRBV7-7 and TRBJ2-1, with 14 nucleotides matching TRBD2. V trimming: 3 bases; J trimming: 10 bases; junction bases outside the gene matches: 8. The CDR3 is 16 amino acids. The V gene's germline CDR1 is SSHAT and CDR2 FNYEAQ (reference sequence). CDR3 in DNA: TGTGCCAGCAGCTTGGACGGGACTAGCGGGAGTGGGGAGCAGTTCTTC. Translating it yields CASSLDGTSGSGEQFF.

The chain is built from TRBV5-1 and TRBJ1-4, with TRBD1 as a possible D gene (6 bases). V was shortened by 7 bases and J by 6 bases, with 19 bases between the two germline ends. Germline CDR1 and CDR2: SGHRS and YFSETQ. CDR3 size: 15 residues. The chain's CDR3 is CASAAGGGGHEKLFF. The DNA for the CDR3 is TGCGCCAGCGCGGCGGGCGGTGGGGGGCATGAAAAACTGTTTTTT.

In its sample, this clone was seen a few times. The DNA for the CDR3 is TGCGCCCAACATCGAAAAGATACGCAGTATTTT. Protein: CAQHRKDTQYF. V usage is TRBV23-1 and J usage is TRBJ2-3; unclear D gene. TRBV23-1 is an ORF, with its function uncertain. The CDR3 totals 11 residues. V was pared by 11 bases and J by 5 bases, with 11 bases between.

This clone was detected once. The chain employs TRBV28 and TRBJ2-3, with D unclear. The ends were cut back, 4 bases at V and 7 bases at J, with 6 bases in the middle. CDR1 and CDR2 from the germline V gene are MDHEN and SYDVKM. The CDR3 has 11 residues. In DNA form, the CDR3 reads TGTGCCAGCAGTTATAAGTATACGCAGTATTTT. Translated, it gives CASSYKYTQYF.

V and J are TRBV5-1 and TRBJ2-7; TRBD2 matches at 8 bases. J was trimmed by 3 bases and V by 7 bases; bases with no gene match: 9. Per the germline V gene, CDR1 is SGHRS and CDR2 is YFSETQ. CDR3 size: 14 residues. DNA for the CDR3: TGCGCCAGCTCAACCGAGGCGGGAGGCTACGAGCAGTACTTC. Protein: CASSTEAGGYEQYF.